This T cell receptor (beta chain) is from a study of blood T cell repertoires in COVID-19. The protocol was immunoSEQ multiplex PCR, while the TCRdb copy is restricted to in-frame clones and leaves out a portion. The sample lists approximately 21,000 clones; 87% were seen once. The CDR3 totals 14 residues. The V segment lost 6 bases and the J segment 2 bases; nucleotides outside the gene matches: 3. CDR1 is MDHEN, CDR2 SYDVKM, per germline. This receptor was taken from a human donor with active COVID-19. The donor label of this sample is uncertain. The chain uses TRBV28 and TRBJ2-3, with 9 bases fitting TRBD1. Sequenced: peripheral blood. The CDR3 reads CASSGQGYTDTQYF. Here the CDR3 DNA reads TGTGCCAGCAGCGGACAGGGGTACACAGATACGCAGTATTTT.